This T cell receptor beta chain was profiled in a study of T cell responses to AZD1222 COVID-19 vaccine. With respect to this clone: Its target is not known.

Findings and limits, study-wide: It should be noted that donors were predominantly white British and more often female, and clonal diversity was possibly underestimated.

Both about-4-week and about-12-week second-dose recipients were combined. Clones were read by immunoSEQ multiplex PCR, and TCRdb kept only the in-frame ones, dropping some. This sample yields under 150,000 clones, of which more than 85% are seen a single time; approximately 2% belongs to the top ten. The sequence was obtained from an adult who received the AZD1222 COVID-19 vaccine. The sequencing used peripheral blood, collected 28 days after the second AZD1222 dose.

DNA for the CDR3: TGTGCCAGCAGTCCCGGGACAGGGGCGTTTAATACCCAGTACTTC. This encodes CASSPGTGAFNTQYF. The V call is TRBV11-3, the J call TRBJ2-5; 10 nucleotides agree with TRBD1. CDR1 SGHNT and CDR2 YENEEA come from the germline V gene. The CDR3 runs to 15 residues. V shed 6 bases, J shed 8 bases, and the junction held 12 bases outside the gene matches.